The rows below give T cell receptor beta chains drawn from one sample of a study of T cell repertoires in aging, cancer and after chemotherapy. Each CDR3 protein gets one entry after TCRdb re-called the multiplex PCR reads with MiXCR. The data show about 11,000 distinct CDR3 sequences, roughly 30% seen once. The specimen was blood. The receptor set was obtained from a human donor in good health. Both conserved end residues are part of each CDR3. The D gene is left open where the match is weak. Size is stated for part of the rows, as once, few or many counts, or as a class when the clone is expanded.

>TRBJ1-2|medium-sized|TRBV6-5|-
CASSYGGPNYGYTF
TGTGCCAGCAGTTACGGGGGGCCAAACTATGGCTACACCTTC
>TRBJ1-1|-|TRBV6-1|-
CASIRDMMNTEAFF
TGTGCCAGCATACGAGACATGATGAACACTGAAGCTTTCTTT
>TRBJ1-2|-|TRBV27|TRBD1
CASSSWTGSVGGYTF
TGTGCCAGCAGTAGCTGGACAGGGTCCGTCGGTGGCTACACCTTC
>TRBJ1-4|few|TRBV6-2/TRBV6-3|TRBD1
CASRGQGPVEKLFF
TGTGCCAGCAGGGGACAGGGACCAGTTGAAAAACTGTTTTTT
>TRBJ1-1|-|TRBV7-3|-
CASSLDLRTEAFF
TGTGCCAGCAGCTTGGACCTAAGAACTGAAGCTTTCTTT
>TRBJ2-3|few|TRBV18|-
CASSTTTFRGTDTQYF
TGTGCCAGCTCAACAACCACCTTCAGGGGTACAGATACGCAGTATTTT
>TRBJ2-7|medium-sized|TRBV6-5|-
CASSSGTYGEQYF
TGTGCCAGCAGTTCTGGGACCTACGGCGAGCAGTACTTC
>TRBJ1-2|once|TRBV20-1|TRBD1
CSASRGTGGDYGYTF
TGCAGTGCGTCTAGAGGGACAGGGGGGGACTATGGCTACACCTTC
>TRBJ1-4|medium-sized|TRBV6-1|-
CASCMAFATGKLFF
TGTGCCAGTTGCATGGCCTTTGCTACTGGAAAACTGTTTTTT
>TRBJ2-7|-|TRBV5-6|TRBD1
CASSLGQGVYEQYF
TGTGCCAGCAGCTTGGGACAGGGGGTCTACGAGCAGTACTTC
>TRBJ2-1|few|TRBV15|TRBD1
CATSRIGDSVIDEQFF
TGTGCCACCAGCAGAATCGGGGACAGTGTGATCGATGAGCAGTTCTTC
>TRBJ1-4|once|TRBV30|-
CASGDRSATNEKLFF
TGTGCCTCCGGAGACCGCAGTGCAACTAATGAAAAACTGTTTTTT
>TRBJ1-6|few|TRBV24-1|-
CATSASTGPNSPLHF
TGTGCCACCAGTGCCTCGACAGGCCCAAATTCACCCCTCCACTTT
>TRBJ2-2|-|TRBV27|TRBD2
CASSLRGLAEISGELFF
TGTGCCAGCAGTTTAAGGGGACTAGCGGAGATTTCCGGGGAGCTGTTTTTT
>TRBJ2-3|few|TRBV7-2|TRBD2
CASSMLTSGITDTQYF
TGTGCCAGCAGCATGCTGACTAGCGGGATCACAGATACGCAGTATTTT
>TRBJ1-1|few|TRBV28|-
CASLSYRDMGSMNTEAFF
TGTGCCAGCTTAAGTTATAGGGACATGGGTAGCATGAACACTGAAGCTTTCTTT
>TRBJ2-5|few|TRBV29-1|-
CSVEGTGHFETQYF
TGCAGCGTTGAGGGCACTGGACACTTCGAGACCCAGTACTTC
>TRBJ2-1|-|TRBV7-9|TRBD2
CASSSTRTTSGSSYNEQFF
TGTGCCAGCAGCTCCACCCGTACGACTAGCGGGAGCTCCTACAATGAGCAGTTCTTC
>TRBJ2-1|once|TRBV28|-
CASSWDQYNEQFF
TGTGCCAGCAGCTGGGACCAGTACAATGAGCAGTTCTTC
>TRBJ2-7|medium-sized|TRBV6-5|TRBD1
CASSDGGQGADEQYF
TGTGCCAGCAGTGATGGGGGACAGGGGGCCGACGAGCAGTACTTC
>TRBJ2-7|-|TRBV10-3|-
CAISDNSDYEQYF
TGTGCCATCAGTGATAACTCCGACTACGAGCAGTACTTC
>TRBJ2-5|-|TRBV6-2/TRBV6-3|-
CASSYIRSDRQETQYF
TGTGCCAGCAGTTACATTCGGTCGGACAGACAAGAGACCCAGTACTTC